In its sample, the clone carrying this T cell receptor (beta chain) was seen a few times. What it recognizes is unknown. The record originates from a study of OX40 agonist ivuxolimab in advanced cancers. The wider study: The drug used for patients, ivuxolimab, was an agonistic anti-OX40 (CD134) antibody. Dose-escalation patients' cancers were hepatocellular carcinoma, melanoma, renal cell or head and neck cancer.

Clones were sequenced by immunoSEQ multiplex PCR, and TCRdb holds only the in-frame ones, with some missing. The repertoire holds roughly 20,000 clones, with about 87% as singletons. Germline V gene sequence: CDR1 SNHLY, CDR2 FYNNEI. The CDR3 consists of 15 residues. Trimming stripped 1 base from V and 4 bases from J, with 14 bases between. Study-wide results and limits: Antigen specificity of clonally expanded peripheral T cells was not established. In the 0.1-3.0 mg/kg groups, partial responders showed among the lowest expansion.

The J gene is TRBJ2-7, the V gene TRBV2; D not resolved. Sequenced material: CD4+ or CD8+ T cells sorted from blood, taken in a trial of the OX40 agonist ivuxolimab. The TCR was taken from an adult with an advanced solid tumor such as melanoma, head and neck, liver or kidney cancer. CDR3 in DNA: TGTGCCAGCAGTGAAGAGGGCCAAATAGCTTACGAGCAGTACTTC. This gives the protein CASSEEGQIAYEQYF. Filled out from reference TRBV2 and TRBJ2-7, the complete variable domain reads EPEVTQTPSHQVTQMGQEVILRCVPISNHLYFYWYRQILGQKVEFLVSFYNNEISEKSEIFDDQFSVERPDGSNFTLKIRSTKLEDSAMYFCASSEEGQIAYEQYFGPGTRLTVT.